This TCR beta chain comes out of a study of lymphopenia after photon versus proton radiotherapy. Points from the study as a whole: Proton therapy kept repertoires fairly stable, unlike photons, which gained effector/memory cells. Survival link was tested only in deceased patients; proton benefit remains a possibility. After lymphocyte nadir, photon-treated repertoires showed oligoclonal expansion, especially CD8+ Temra.

This clone has only a few counts. Its antigen is unidentified. Deletions cut 5 bases from V and 7 bases from J, with 16 bases between. Germline loops: CDR1 SGHNT, CDR2 YYREEE (reference sequence). This CDR3 is 15 amino acids long. Sequencing used immunoSEQ multiplex PCR; TCRdb keeps in-frame clones, though not all of them. The profile shows some 70,000 clones, 80% to 90% of them singletons. The receptor was isolated from a man older than 75 with esophageal cancer. This chain uses TRBV5-4 with TRBJ1-6; unclear D gene. This sample comprised peripheral blood, obtained from a patient treated with proton-based radiotherapy. As DNA, the CDR3 is TGTGCCAGCAGGAATGGCTTGGGAAACAATTCACCCCTCCACTTT. Translated: CASRNGLGNNSPLHF.